The clone carrying this T cell receptor (beta chain) occurred once. As processed by the authors: Reference gene primer amplification gave estimated nucleated cell counts. Only in-frame clones appear in the TCRdb table, and some are missing; sequencing was by immunoSEQ multiplex PCR. For V, J and clone size, that table is used; D and trimming come from the DNA. The sample consists of 90,000 to 120,000 clones, around 83% of them appearing once. The sample belongs to a study of blood T cell repertoires in COVID-19. Study-wide context: T cells, B-cell-depleted T cells, or PBMCs provided the cDNA or gDNA that served as material.

This CDR3 region has 13 residues. The V end lost 11 bases, the J end lost 3 bases, and 16 bases lay between the germline ends. The germline gives CDR1 LNHDA, CDR2 SQIVND (reference sequence). Sequenced sample: peripheral blood. The origin of this receptor is a human donor in a cohort sampled during active COVID-19. The chain has TRBV19 and TRBJ1-1, with TRBD1 as a possible D gene (5 bases). CDR3 sequence: CASRERGYTEAFF. The CDR3, as DNA: TGTGCCTCTAGGGAAAGGGGCTACACTGAAGCTTTCTTT.